Below, 3 T cell receptor beta chains from the same sample are listed, as sequenced in a study of CD8+ T cells in alopecia areata. Extracted RNA was reverse transcribed into cDNA, the sequencing template. Clones were read by immunoSEQ multiplex PCR, and TCRdb kept only the in-frame ones, dropping some. The sample lists 170,000 or so clones; roughly 65% were seen once. Sequences were derived from CD4+ T cells sorted from blood, sampled at week 0. These receptors were obtained from a human donor with alopecia areata.

This clone was recorded a few times. The chain is built from TRBV14 and TRBJ2-7, with D maybe TRBD1 (6 bases). Germline CDR1 SGHDN, CDR2 FVKESK. The CDR3 length is 14 residues. The V end lost 1 base, the J end lost 4 bases, and 11 bases lay between the germline ends. Written as DNA, the CDR3 is TGTGCCAGCAGCCAAGTACAGGGAATTTACGAGCAGTACTTC. Its protein is CASSQVQGIYEQYF.

The chain links TRBV29-1 to TRBJ2-7; no definite D call. Trimming left V 6 bases short and J 7 bases short, with 13 bases between. CDR1 is SQVTM, CDR2 ANQGSEA, per germline. This CDR3 is 11 amino acids long. The CDR3 region is CSVFKGEEQYF. The DNA of the CDR3 is TGCAGCGTATTCAAGGGCGAGGAGCAGTACTTC.

The table lists this clone with a few counts. This rearrangement joins TRBV7-9 to TRBJ1-1; D is ambiguous. The V end was cut by 1 base, the J end by 7 bases, with 10 bases between. Germline V gives CDR1 SEHNR, CDR2 FQNEAQ (reference sequence). The CDR3 covers 13 residues. The CDR3 sequence: CASSLGARLEAFF. CDR3 in DNA: TGTGCCAGCAGCTTAGGGGCTAGGCTTGAAGCTTTCTTT.